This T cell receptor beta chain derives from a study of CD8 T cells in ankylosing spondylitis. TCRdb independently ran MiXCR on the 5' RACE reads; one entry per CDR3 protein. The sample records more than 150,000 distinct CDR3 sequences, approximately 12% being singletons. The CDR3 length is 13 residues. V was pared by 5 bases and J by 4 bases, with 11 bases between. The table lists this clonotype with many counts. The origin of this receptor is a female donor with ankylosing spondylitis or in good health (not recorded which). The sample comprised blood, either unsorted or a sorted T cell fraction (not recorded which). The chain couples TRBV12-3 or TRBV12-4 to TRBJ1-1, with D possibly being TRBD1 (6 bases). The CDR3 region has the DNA TGTGCCAGCAGTGGGGACACCACCACTGAAGCTTTCTTT. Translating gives CASSGDTTTEAFF.